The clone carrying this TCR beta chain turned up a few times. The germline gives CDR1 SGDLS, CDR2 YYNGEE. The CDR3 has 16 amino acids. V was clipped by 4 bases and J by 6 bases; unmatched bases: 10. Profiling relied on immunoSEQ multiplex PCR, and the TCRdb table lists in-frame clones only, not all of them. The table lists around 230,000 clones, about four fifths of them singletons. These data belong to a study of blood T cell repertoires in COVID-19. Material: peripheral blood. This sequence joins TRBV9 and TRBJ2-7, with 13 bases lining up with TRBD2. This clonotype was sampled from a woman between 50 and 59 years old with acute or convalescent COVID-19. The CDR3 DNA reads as TGTGCCAGCAGCCCCCGGACTAGCGGGAGAGCGGGCGAGCAGTACTTC. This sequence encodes CASSPRTSGRAGEQYF.